Shown below are 22 T cell receptor beta chains from a single sample sequenced in a study of CD8+CD57+ T cells in acquired aplastic anemia listed by TCRdb under 2018. Flow cytometry had shown CD8+CD57+ cell expansion in the patients selected for sequencing. The data were produced on an Illumina HiSeq 2000. Profiling of TCR beta VDJ combinations and CDR3 sequences used genomic DNA as the template. TCRdb passed the public sequencing reads through fastp at Q25 and MiXCR, retaining productive beta sequences. One record per CDR3 amino acid sequence lists the most common genes and DNA. The sample data list 150,000 to 200,000 distinct CDR3 sequences, and roughly 63% of these were observed just once. Under 45% of the sample rests with the top ten. The specimen was sorted CD4+, CD8+, or CD8+CD57+ T cells (not recorded which) from PBMCs. The receptor source for this set is a human donor with aplastic anemia.

As concerns this clonotype: No DNA is shown, since the ends of the CDR3 on it are uncertain; the CDR3 is the one TCRdb lists. The chain has TRBV7-2 and TRBJ1-2; TRBD1 is the table's D call, not checked against the DNA. Germline CDR1 reads SGHTA; CDR2 reads FQGNSA. The CDR3 region is 16 residues in length, termini included. CDR3 residues: CASSFYICSAPYGYTF.

The chain carries TRBV7-9 and TRBJ2-1; TRBD2 matches 9 bases. This CDR3 has 16 residues. The germline V gene encodes CDR1 SEHNR and CDR2 FQNEAQ (reference sequence). The junction had 7 bases not matched to a gene; V was cut back by 0 bases and J by 7 bases. CDR3 sequence reads: CASSLALTSGRNEQFF. CDR3 DNA sequence: TGTGCCAGCAGCTTAGCGCTAACTAGCGGGCGGAATGAGCAGTTCTTC.

The gene calls are TRBV4-2 and TRBJ2-7, with D possibly matching TRBD1 (5 bases). Between the trimmed V and J ends, which lost 0 bases and 9 bases, there was a span of 6 bases. CDR1 and CDR2 (germline): LGHNA, YNFKEQ. The CDR3 contains 11 residues. CDR3 sequence (DNA): TGTGCCAGCAGCCAAGATACAGGGCAGTACTTC. This translates into CASSQDTGQYF.

In this sample, this clonotype turned up a few times. The CDR3 spells CASSLDPGQGQQYF. DNA of the CDR3: TGTGCCAGCAGCCTCGACCCGGGACAGGGTCAGCAGTACTTC. This chain connects TRBV9 to TRBJ2-7, with 9 bases fitting TRBD1. CDR3 length equals 14 residues. Germline CDR1 is SGDLS and CDR2 is YYNGEE. Trimming took 4 bases from V and 8 from J; bases not matched to a gene: 10.

This clonotype was counted at least ten times. The chain links TRBV27 to TRBJ2-7; maybe TRBD1 (5 bases). CDR3 size: 14 residues. Looked up from germline, CDR1 is MNHEY and CDR2 is SMNVEV (reference sequence). The V end was cut by 0 bases, the J end by 2 bases, with 8 bases between. As DNA, the CDR3 is TGTGCCAGCAGTTTATCCGCCAGGGCCTACGAGCAGTACTTC. Protein: CASSLSARAYEQYF.

The rearrangement joins TRBV7-2 to TRBJ2-3, with D unclear. V shed 3 bases and J shed 2 bases, with 9 bases lying between them. The CDR3 totals 14 residues. CDR1 is SGHTA and CDR2 is FQGNSA in the germline V gene. CDR3 sequence reads: CASSFSRATDTQYF. Here the CDR3 DNA reads TGTGCCAGCAGCTTTAGCAGAGCCACAGATACGCAGTATTTT. The whole variable domain, remainder taken from reference TRBV7-2 and TRBJ2-3, is GAGVSQSPSNKVTEKGKDVELRCDPISGHTALYWYRQSLGQGLEFLIYFQGNSAPDKSGLPSDRFSAERTGGSVSTLTIQRTQQEDSAVYLCASSFSRATDTQYFGPGTRLTVL.

The V gene is TRBV20-1, the J gene TRBJ1-2, with a possible D match to TRBD1 (5 bases). Trimming took 1 base from V and 0 from J, leaving 12 bases between them. From germline, CDR1 is DFQATT and CDR2 SNEGSKA (reference sequence). The CDR3 has 15 residues. CDR3 loop: CSARATGGANYGYTF. The CDR3 DNA reads as TGCAGTGCTAGAGCTACAGGTGGAGCTAACTATGGCTACACCTTC.

Notes on this clonotype: A read error may account for a junction end that differs from germline. The chain employs TRBV10-1 and TRBJ1-5, with 10 bases aligning to TRBD1. Germline V CDR1 and CDR2: WNHNN, SYGVQD (reference sequence). The CDR3 extends over 17 amino acids. The CDR3 DNA reads as TGCTCCAGCAGTGCGTCGGGACAGGGGCTTAGCAATCAGCCCCAGCATTTT. Translation gives CSSSASGQGLSNQPQHF.

The gene calls are TRBV5-1 and TRBJ2-7; perhaps TRBD2 as D (6 bases). The length of the CDR3 is 14 residues. The V end lost 5 bases, the J end lost 2 bases, and 14 bases lay between the germline ends. Germline V gene data show CDR1 as SGHRS and CDR2 as YFSETQ. The CDR3 sequence is CASRVAGGAYEQYF. CDR3 DNA sequence: TGCGCCAGCAGGGTGGCCGGAGGGGCCTACGAGCAGTACTTC.

The gene calls are TRBV24-1 and TRBJ2-1, with D perhaps TRBD1 or TRBD2 (5 bases each). Germline loops: CDR1 KGHDR, CDR2 SFDVKD. V was pared by 3 bases and J by 8 bases, with 16 bases between. The CDR3 has 15 amino acids. The CDR3 loop reads CATSDVTRGVYEQFF. The CDR3 DNA reads as TGTGCCACCAGTGATGTGACAAGGGGAGTATATGAGCAGTTCTTC.

This clonotype was recorded at least ten times. The rearrangement joins TRBV2 to TRBJ2-7; 8 bases are a match to TRBD1. The CDR3 consists of 14 residues. V trimming: 2 bases; J trimming: 7 bases; junction bases outside the gene matches: 7. The germline CDR1 and CDR2 sequences are SNHLY and FYNNEI. CDR3 sequence reads: CASSERDRPREQYF. CDR3 nucleotides: TGTGCCAGCAGTGAACGGGACAGGCCTAGGGAGCAGTACTTC.

This clonotype was detected ten times or more. The V call is TRBV27, the J call TRBJ2-7; the D gene is possibly TRBD2 (5 bases). The germline CDR1 and CDR2 sequences are MNHEY and SMNVEV (reference sequence). This CDR3 is built from 15 residues. V was clipped by 7 bases and J by 0 bases, with 16 bases between them. The CDR3 DNA follows: TGTGCCAGCAAGGTGAGGGCCCGGAGCTCCTACGAGCAGTACTTC. Translating it yields CASKVRARSSYEQYF.

The chain employs TRBV24-1 and TRBJ2-3; 7 bases are shared with TRBD1. Trimming took 4 bases from V and 2 from J; bases not matched to a gene: 5. This CDR3 comprises 15 residues. Germline CDR1 KGHDR, CDR2 SFDVKD. The CDR3 loop is CATSDMGQSTDTQYF. Written as DNA, the CDR3 is TGTGCCACCAGTGACATGGGACAGTCCACAGATACGCAGTATTTT.

This clonotype was seen a few times. The chain links TRBV7-8 to TRBJ2-7; the match to TRBD2 covers 8 bases. CDR3 length: 15 residues. Germline CDR1 and CDR2: SGHVS and FQNEAQ. V shed 5 bases, J shed 6 bases, and the junction held 12 bases outside the gene matches. DNA for the CDR3: TGTGCCAGCAGCCCGGAAGGCGGGAGGTGGAGCGAGCAGTACTTC. Its translation: CASSPEGGRWSEQYF.

The rearrangement joins TRBV7-6 to TRBJ1-1; TRBD1 is a possible D gene (5 bases). V was clipped by 3 bases and J by 5 bases, with 13 bases between them. The CDR3 has 14 residues. Germline V gives CDR1 SGHVS, CDR2 FNYEAQ. The CDR3 protein is CASSLVKWGTEAFF. CDR3 sequence (DNA): TGTGCCAGCAGCTTGGTAAAGTGGGGGACTGAAGCTTTCTTT.

Comment on this clonotype: A junction boundary mismatches the germline segment, possibly from a read error. The J gene is TRBJ1-1, the V gene TRBV6-1; no definite D call. Per the germline V gene, CDR1 is MNHNS and CDR2 is SASEGT. This CDR3 has 15 residues. The CDR3: CASCETFRMNTEAFF. CDR3 nucleotides: TGTGCCAGCTGTGAAACGTTTCGTATGAACACTGAAGCTTTCTTT.

The gene calls are TRBV20-1 and TRBJ2-2, with D uncertain. The CDR3 extends over 14 amino acids. From germline, CDR1 is DFQATT and CDR2 SNEGSKA (reference sequence). With 2 bases removed from V and 2 bases from J, the gap between germline ends came to 9 bases. The CDR3 reads CSARPLKNTGELFF. DNA for the CDR3: TGCAGTGCTAGACCCCTAAAAAACACCGGGGAGCTGTTTTTT.

This clonotype was seen at least ten times. The chain recombines TRBV7-8 with TRBJ2-5; TRBD2 matches 9 bases. CDR3 size: 16 residues. The V gene end was trimmed by 2 bases and the J gene end by 4 bases; junction bases not matched to a gene: 8. Germline CDR1 is SGHVS and CDR2 is FQNEAQ. CDR3 DNA sequence: TGTGCCAGCAGCTTATGGGCGGGGGGGCCCGGAGAGACCCAGTACTTC. Translating gives CASSLWAGGPGETQYF.

The CDR3 reads CASSTGRDFATYEQYF. The CDR3 DNA follows: TGTGCCAGCAGTACGGGCCGGGACTTTGCGACCTACGAGCAGTACTTC. This chain joins TRBV6-1 and TRBJ2-7; TRBD2 is a possible D gene (6 bases). The CDR3 totals 16 residues. Germline lookup yields CDR1 MNHNS and CDR2 SASEGT. V dropped 5 bases and J dropped 2 bases, with 19 bases sitting between them.

This rearrangement joins TRBV9 to TRBJ2-6; D is uncertain. V lost 7 bases and J 4 bases, leaving 15 bases between the germline ends. Looked up from germline, CDR1 is SGDLS and CDR2 is YYNGEE. The CDR3 covers 15 residues. The CDR3, as DNA: TGTGCCAGCCTAGGCTACAAGGGAGGGGCCAACGTCCTGACTTTC. Its translation is CASLGYKGGANVLTF.

This clonotype was observed a handful of times. A single base separates this from a much larger clone, so it may be a read error. The rearrangement uses TRBV18 and TRBJ2-7; D not resolved. CDR3 size: 12 residues. CDR1 and CDR2 (germline): KGHSH, LQKENI. The CDR3 DNA follows: TGTGCCTGCTCACCAGGCAGCCACGAGCAGTACTTC. The encoded protein is CACSPGSHEQYF.

The CDR3 DNA reads TGTGCCAGCAGGTGGTCAGACTATGGCTACACCTTC. This gives the protein CASRWSDYGYTF. This chain links TRBV7-9 with TRBJ1-2; D gene ambiguous. The V gene lost 6 bases and the J gene lost 3 bases, with 8 bases spanning the gap. This CDR3 has 12 amino acids. CDR1 is SEHNR and CDR2 is FQNEAQ in the germline V gene (reference sequence).